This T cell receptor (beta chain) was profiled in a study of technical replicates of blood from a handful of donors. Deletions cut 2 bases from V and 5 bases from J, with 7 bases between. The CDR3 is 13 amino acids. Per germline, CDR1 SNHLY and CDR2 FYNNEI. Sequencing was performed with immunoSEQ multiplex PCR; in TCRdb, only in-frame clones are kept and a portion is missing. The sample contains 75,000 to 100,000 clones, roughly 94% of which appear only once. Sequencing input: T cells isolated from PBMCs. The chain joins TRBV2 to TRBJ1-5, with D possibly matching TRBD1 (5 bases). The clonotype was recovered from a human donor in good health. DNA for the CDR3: TGTGCCAGCAGTGAACAGGGCTATCAGCCCCAGCATTTT. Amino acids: CASSEQGYQPQHF.